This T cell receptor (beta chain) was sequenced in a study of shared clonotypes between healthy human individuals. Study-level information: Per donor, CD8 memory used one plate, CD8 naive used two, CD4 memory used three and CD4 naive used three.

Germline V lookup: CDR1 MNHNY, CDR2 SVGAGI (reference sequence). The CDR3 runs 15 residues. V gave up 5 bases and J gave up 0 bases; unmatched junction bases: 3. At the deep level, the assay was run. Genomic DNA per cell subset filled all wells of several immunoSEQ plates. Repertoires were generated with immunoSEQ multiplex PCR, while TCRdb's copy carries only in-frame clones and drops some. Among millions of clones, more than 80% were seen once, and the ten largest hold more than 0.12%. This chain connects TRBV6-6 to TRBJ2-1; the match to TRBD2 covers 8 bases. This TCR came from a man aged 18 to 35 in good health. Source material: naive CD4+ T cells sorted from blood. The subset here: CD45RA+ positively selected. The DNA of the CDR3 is TGTGCCAGCAGTCCTAGCGGGTTCTCCTACAATGAGCAGTTCTTC. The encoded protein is CASSPSGFSYNEQFF.